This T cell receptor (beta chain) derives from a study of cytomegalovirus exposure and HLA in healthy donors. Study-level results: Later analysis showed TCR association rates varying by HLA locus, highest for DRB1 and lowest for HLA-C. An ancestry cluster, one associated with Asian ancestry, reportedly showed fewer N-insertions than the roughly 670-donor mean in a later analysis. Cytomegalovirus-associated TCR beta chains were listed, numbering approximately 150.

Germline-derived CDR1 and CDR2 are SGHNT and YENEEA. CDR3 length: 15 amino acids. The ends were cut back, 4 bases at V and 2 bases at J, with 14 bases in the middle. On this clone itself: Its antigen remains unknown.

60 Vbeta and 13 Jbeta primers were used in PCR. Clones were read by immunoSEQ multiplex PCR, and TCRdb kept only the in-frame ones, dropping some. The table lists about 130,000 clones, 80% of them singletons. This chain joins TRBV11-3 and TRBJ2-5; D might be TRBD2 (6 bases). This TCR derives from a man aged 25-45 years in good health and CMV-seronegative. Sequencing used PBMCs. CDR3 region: CASSSSGLPQETQYF. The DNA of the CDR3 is TGTGCCAGCAGCTCGAGCGGACTACCACAAGAGACCCAGTACTTC.